The source of this T cell receptor (beta chain) is a study of Graves' ophthalmopathy and Graves' hyperthyroidism. The study, taken as a whole, reports: A majority of expanded thyroid clonotypes exceeding 0.001 frequency were likewise present in blood.

Excluded were patients with other autoimmune diseases, uncontrolled infections, pregnancy or lactation. As diagnostic evidence, clinical symptoms, serum thyroxine, TRAb, thyroid ultrasound and orbital computed tomography were relied upon. The sequenced template was RNA, covering the TCR beta CDR3 region. First-round RT-PCR used HTBI primers; second-round multiplex PCR followed. TCRdb reprocessed the multiplex PCR reads via MiXCR and lists one record per CDR3 protein. The sample lists 500,000 to 600,000 distinct CDR3 sequences, about two fifths seen once, with less than 4.5% in the top ten. This clonotype was observed at least ten times. Its antigen is still unknown. V was clipped by 8 bases and J by 7 bases; unmatched bases: 9. This CDR3 has 13 residues. Germline V gene lookup returns CDR1 MNHNS and CDR2 SASEGT.

This chain links TRBV6-1 with TRBJ1-2; 8 bases map to TRBD1. Material for sequencing was peripheral blood or thyroid tissue (not recorded which). The sequence derives from an adult man with Graves' hyperthyroidism. CDR3 DNA: TGTGCCAGCGTCCAGGGGGCCATCGTTGGCTACACCTTC. This encodes CASVQGAIVGYTF.